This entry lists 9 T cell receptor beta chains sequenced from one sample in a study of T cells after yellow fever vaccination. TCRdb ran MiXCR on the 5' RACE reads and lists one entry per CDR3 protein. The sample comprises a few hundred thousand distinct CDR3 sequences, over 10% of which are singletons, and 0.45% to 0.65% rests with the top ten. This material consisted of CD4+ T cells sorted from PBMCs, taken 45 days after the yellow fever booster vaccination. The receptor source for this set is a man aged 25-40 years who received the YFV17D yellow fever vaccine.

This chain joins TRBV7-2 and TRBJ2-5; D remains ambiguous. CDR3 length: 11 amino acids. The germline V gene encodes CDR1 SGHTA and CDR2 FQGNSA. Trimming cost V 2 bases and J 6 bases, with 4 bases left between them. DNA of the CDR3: TGTGCCAGCAGCTTACAGAAGACCCAGTACTTC. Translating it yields CASSLQKTQYF.

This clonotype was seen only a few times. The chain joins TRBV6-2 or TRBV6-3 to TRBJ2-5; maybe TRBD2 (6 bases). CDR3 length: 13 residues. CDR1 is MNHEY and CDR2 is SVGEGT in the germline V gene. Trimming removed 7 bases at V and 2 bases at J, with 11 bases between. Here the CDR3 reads CASMGLRQETQYF. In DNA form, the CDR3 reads TGTGCCAGCATGGGACTGCGGCAAGAGACCCAGTACTTC.

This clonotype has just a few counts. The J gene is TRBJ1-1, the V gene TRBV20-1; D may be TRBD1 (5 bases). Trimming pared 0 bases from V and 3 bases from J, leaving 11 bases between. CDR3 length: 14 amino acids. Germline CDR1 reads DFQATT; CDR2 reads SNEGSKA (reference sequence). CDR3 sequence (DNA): TGCAGTGCTAGAGATGCCAGGGCACACACTGAAGCTTTCTTT. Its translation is CSARDARAHTEAFF.

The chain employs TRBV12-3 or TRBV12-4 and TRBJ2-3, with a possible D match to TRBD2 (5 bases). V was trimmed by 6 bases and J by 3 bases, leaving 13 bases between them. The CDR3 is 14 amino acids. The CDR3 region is CASSRTSTTDTQYF. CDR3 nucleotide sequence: TGTGCCAGCAGCCGGACTTCAACGACAGATACGCAGTATTTT.

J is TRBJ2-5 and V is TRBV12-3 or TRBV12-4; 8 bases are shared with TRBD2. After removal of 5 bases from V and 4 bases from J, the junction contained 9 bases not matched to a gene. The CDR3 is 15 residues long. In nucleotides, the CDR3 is TGTGCCAGCAGTCGCCAAGCGGGAGTAGGAGAGACCCAGTACTTC. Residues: CASSRQAGVGETQYF.

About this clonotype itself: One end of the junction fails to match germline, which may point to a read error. As DNA, the CDR3 is TGTTCCAGCACCAATGGGAACACCGGGGAGCTGTTTTTT. Its protein is CSSTNGNTGELFF. This chain connects TRBV28 to TRBJ2-2; D remains unclear. From germline, CDR1 is MDHEN and CDR2 SYDVKM. The CDR3 extends over 13 amino acids.

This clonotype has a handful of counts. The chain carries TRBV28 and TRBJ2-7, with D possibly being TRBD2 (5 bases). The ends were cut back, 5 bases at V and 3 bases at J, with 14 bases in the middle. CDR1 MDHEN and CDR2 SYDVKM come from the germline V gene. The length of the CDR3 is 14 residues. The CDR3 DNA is TGTGCCAGCAGTCCCCCGTTCCGGGGCTACGAGCAGTACTTC. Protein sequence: CASSPPFRGYEQYF.

CDR3 amino acids: CASSLGAGEQFF. Here the CDR3 DNA reads TGTGCCAGCAGCTTAGGTGCGGGAGAGCAGTTCTTC. The chain has TRBV7-2 and TRBJ2-1, with a weak D call TRBD2 (6 bases). The V end lost 1 base, the J end lost 10 bases, and 8 bases lay between the germline ends. There are 12 residues in the CDR3. Germline CDR1 reads SGHTA; CDR2 reads FQGNSA.

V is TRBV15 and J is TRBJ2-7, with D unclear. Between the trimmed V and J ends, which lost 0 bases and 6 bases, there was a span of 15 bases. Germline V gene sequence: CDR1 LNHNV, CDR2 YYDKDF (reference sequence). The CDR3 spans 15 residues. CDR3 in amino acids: CATSRDTPATGEQYF. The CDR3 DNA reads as TGTGCCACCAGCAGAGATACACCAGCCACCGGCGAGCAGTACTTC.